This T cell receptor beta chain came from a study of T-cell reconstitution after alpha-beta-depleted transplantation in children (dated by TCRdb to 2016 to 2018). In terms of the full investigation: The study quantitatively tracked T-cell immune reconstitution after TCRalphabeta/CD19-depleted allogeneic hematopoietic cell transplantation in children using TCR repertoire profiling.

The treatment or condition label of this sample denotes: allogeneic hematopoietic cell transplantation with graft depleted of TCRalphabeta T cells and CD19 B cells. The transplant recipients were children given TCRalphabeta/CD19-depleted allogeneic hematopoietic cell grafts. The protocol used for the library was PCR. Sequencing used an Illumina HiSeq 2500. TCR libraries were prepared with molecular barcoding, using unique molecular identifiers to normalize TCRbeta repertoire quantification. TCRdb passed the public sequencing reads through fastp at Q25 and MiXCR, retaining productive beta sequences. Every distinct CDR3 protein forms one entry, paired with its most common genes and DNA. The sample table holds 550,000 to 600,000 distinct CDR3 sequences, of which about 21% were seen once. The top ten hold over 12% of the sample. CDR1 and CDR2 were assigned from the germline V gene (reference sequence) as SGHKS and YYEKEE. The CDR3 runs 12 residues from the cysteine to the phenylalanine. Solely the CDR3 DNA is kept, with 36 bases framed from the first base. V loses 4 bases at its end and J loses 10 bases; junction bases beyond the gene matches: 4.

Results and caveats for the whole study, not just this receptor: In some patients, high TCRbeta diversity at day 60 was attributed to recipient T cells and intrathymic progenitors that had survived conditioning. Apparently early alphabetaT-cell count recovery about two months after transplant reportedly relied on only several hundred rapidly expanded clones derived from non-depleted graft cells. The frequencies of hyperexpanded clones fell over the following months, and after one year, T-cell counts and TCRbeta diversity were mostly attributed to newly produced T cells.

This clonotype showed up just a few times. The specificity of this receptor is unknown. The input lacks base qualities; no much larger clone sits a single base away. The source of this sequence is a boy under two years old who had a stem cell transplant for acute myeloid leukemia, so the T cells may come from the graft donor. This chain is built from TRBV5-5 and TRBJ2-1, and 8 bases in between align with TRBD2. The specimen was PBMCs, mostly from graft donor cells, collected 360 days after TCRalphabeta/CD19-depleted stem cell transplant. The nucleotide sequence is given as TGTGCCAGCAGCCGGGAGGGTTCGGAGCAGTTCTTC. This is translated as CASSREGSEQFF.